What follows are 30 T cell receptor beta chains derived from one specimen sequenced in a study of CD4+ T cells in melanoma. Repertoires were generated with immunoSEQ multiplex PCR, while TCRdb's copy carries only in-frame clones and drops some. The sample includes over 15,000 clones, roughly four fifths of them seen just once. Sequences were obtained from cells from a culture (not recorded whether cultured in vitro). Source of these receptors: a human donor with melanoma.

This clone has just one count. The chain is built from TRBV4-2 and TRBJ1-1; D unclear. Germline V lookup: CDR1 LGHNA, CDR2 YNFKEQ. The V end lost 0 bases, the J end lost 1 base, and 9 bases lay between the germline ends. The CDR3 runs to 15 residues. The CDR3 loop is CASSQDLGGNTEAFF. CDR3 sequence (DNA): TGTGCCAGCAGCCAAGATCTGGGCGGGAACACTGAAGCTTTCTTT.

The chain links TRBV10-2 to TRBJ2-2; perhaps TRBD1 as D (5 bases). V lost 6 bases and J lost 5, with 7 bases in between. Germline values: CDR1 WSHSY, CDR2 SAAADI. This CDR3 contains 12 residues. The CDR3 is CASSKGTGELFF. DNA of the CDR3: TGCGCCAGCAGCAAGGGGACCGGGGAGCTGTTTTTT.

This chain connects TRBV7-2 to TRBJ2-7, with D unclear. The V gene lost 3 bases and the J gene lost 0 bases, with 9 bases spanning the gap. CDR1 is SGHTA, CDR2 FQGNSA, per germline. The CDR3 sequence is 14 residues long. In DNA form, the CDR3 reads TGTGCCAGCAGCTTGCCCGCCGTCTCCTACGAGCAGTACTTC. Protein: CASSLPAVSYEQYF. Supplemented by reference TRBV7-2 and TRBJ2-7, the full variable domain reads GAGVSQSPSNKVTEKGKDVELRCDPISGHTALYWYRQSLGQGLEFLIYFQGNSAPDKSGLPSDRFSAERTGGSVSTLTIQRTQQEDSAVYLCASSLPAVSYEQYFGPGTRLTVT.

This sequence joins TRBV11-2 and TRBJ1-1; TRBD1 agrees at 8 bases. After removal of 3 bases from V and 6 bases from J, the junction contained 6 bases not matched to a gene. The germline V gene has CDR1 SGHAT and CDR2 FQNNGV. The CDR3 covers 14 residues. As DNA, the CDR3 is TGTGCCAGCAGCTTGGACAGGGCGGTTCCTGAAGCTTTCTTT. This encodes CASSLDRAVPEAFF.

On this clone: Other nucleotide sequences in the sample specify the same CDR3. The chain employs TRBV15 and TRBJ1-1; weak D call: TRBD1 (6 bases). This CDR3 region has 14 residues. The V and J ends lost 5 bases and 11 bases respectively, with 21 bases between them. CDR1 and CDR2 from the germline V gene are LNHNV and YYDKDF (reference sequence). CDR3 bases: TGTGCCACCAGCCTCAAAGGGGGGAACAGGGTGGCTTTCTTT. This translates into CATSLKGGNRVAFF.

V and J are TRBV6-6 and TRBJ1-2, with D maybe TRBD1 (5 bases). The germline gives CDR1 MNHNY, CDR2 SVGAGI (reference sequence). The CDR3 length is 11 residues. Trimming took off 6 bases at V and 7 bases at J, with 9 bases between the two ends. Here the CDR3 DNA reads TGTGCCAGCAGGGGGCTGAGTGGCTACACCTTC. Amino acid sequence: CASRGLSGYTF.

The chain couples TRBV27 to TRBJ1-1; TRBD1 might be the D (5 bases). The V gene's germline CDR1 is MNHEY and CDR2 SMNVEV (reference sequence). V dropped 7 bases and J dropped 4 bases, with 22 bases sitting between them. This CDR3 region has 16 residues. The CDR3 DNA reads TGTGCCAGCATCTCTTCCATCGGGGGTGGTAGCACTGAAGCTTTCTTT. It translates to CASISSIGGGSTEAFF.

This clone appeared a single time. CDR3 amino acids: CASRDLAGGSYEQYF. The DNA for the CDR3 is TGTGCCAGTAGGGACCTAGCGGGGGGGTCCTACGAGCAGTACTTC. The chain employs TRBV19 and TRBJ2-7; 12 nucleotides match TRBD2. This CDR3 has 15 residues. Trimming at V came to 6 bases and at J to 1 base, leaving 4 bases not matched to a gene. Germline V gene lookup returns CDR1 LNHDA and CDR2 SQIVND (reference sequence).

The DNA of the CDR3 is TGTGCCAGTAGAAGACAGACCTCCTCTTACGAGCAGTACTTC. Translated, it gives CASRRQTSSYEQYF. The chain combines TRBV19 with TRBJ2-7, with D tentatively TRBD1 (5 bases). From germline, CDR1 is LNHDA and CDR2 SQIVND (reference sequence). There are 14 residues in the CDR3. V lost 6 bases and J 4 bases, leaving 16 bases between the germline ends.

CDR3 region: CASSLSRASNYGYTF. CDR3 nucleotide sequence: TGTGCCAGCAGTTTGTCCCGGGCCTCTAACTATGGCTACACCTTC. The chain carries TRBV27 and TRBJ1-2; D ambiguous. This CDR3 spans 15 amino acids. The V and J ends lost 3 bases and 0 bases respectively, with 11 bases between them. Germline CDR1 MNHEY, CDR2 SMNVEV (reference sequence).

The gene calls are TRBV19 and TRBJ1-5; the D is unclear. Germline V gene sequence: CDR1 LNHDA, CDR2 SQIVND (reference sequence). V was shortened by 7 bases and J by 3 bases, with 10 bases between the two germline ends. The CDR3 sequence is 13 residues long. CDR3 sequence (DNA): TGTGCCAGTAACGACCTATACAATCAGCCCCAGCATTTT. Residues: CASNDLYNQPQHF.

The chain links TRBV6-1 to TRBJ2-2; TRBD2 matches 11 bases. CDR1 is MNHNS, CDR2 SASEGT, per germline. Trimming at V came to 2 bases and at J to 4 bases, leaving 12 bases not matched to a gene. CDR3 length equals 19 residues. The CDR3 sequence is CASSEKVVAGGRFTGELFF. The CDR3 region has the DNA TGTGCCAGCAGTGAAAAGGTGGTAGCGGGGGGGCGGTTCACCGGGGAGCTGTTTTTT.

The CDR3 reads CASRPQGDYGYTF. The CDR3 nucleotides are TGTGCCAGCAGGCCCCAGGGTGACTATGGCTACACCTTC. The chain employs TRBV4-2 and TRBJ1-2; possibly TRBD1 for D (5 bases). From germline, CDR1 is LGHNA and CDR2 YNFKEQ. This CDR3 is built from 13 residues. V was trimmed by 6 bases and J by 3 bases, leaving 11 bases between them.

CDR3 residues: CSVEGTMPLGTDTQYF. CDR3 nucleotide sequence: TGCAGCGTTGAGGGAACGATGCCTCTGGGCACAGATACGCAGTATTTT. The chain recombines TRBV29-1 with TRBJ2-3; D remains ambiguous. V shed 3 bases and J shed 1 base, with 17 bases lying between them. Germline V lookup: CDR1 SQVTM, CDR2 ANQGSEA. This CDR3 comprises 16 residues.

This rearrangement joins TRBV18 to TRBJ1-1; 8 bases map to TRBD1. The trim removed 4 bases at V and 0 bases at J, leaving 7 bases unmatched. This CDR3 comprises 16 residues. Germline V gene data show CDR1 as KGHSH and CDR2 as LQKENI. CDR3 sequence: CASSRQQGAMNTEAFF. Here the CDR3 DNA reads TGTGCCAGCTCACGCCAGCAGGGGGCAATGAACACTGAAGCTTTCTTT.

The chain carries TRBV4-2 and TRBJ2-2, with 7 bases matching TRBD1. CDR3 length: 16 amino acids. The germline V gene has CDR1 LGHNA and CDR2 YNFKEQ. V shed 4 bases, J shed 4 bases, and the junction held 9 bases outside the gene matches. CDR3 protein: CASSRRGQGITGELFF. The CDR3 DNA sequence: TGTGCCAGCAGCCGAAGGGGGCAGGGAATCACCGGGGAGCTGTTTTTT.

The rearrangement links TRBV30 to TRBJ1-5, with 7 bases lining up with TRBD1. The V segment lost 1 base and the J segment 4 bases; nucleotides outside the gene matches: 4. Germline CDR1 is GTSNPN and CDR2 is SVGIG (reference sequence). The CDR3 runs to 14 residues. The CDR3, as DNA: TGTGCCTGGAGTGGGGGACAGACAAATCAGCCCCAGCATTTT. It is translated as CAWSGGQTNQPQHF.

The chain couples TRBV9 to TRBJ2-3; 7 bases are shared with TRBD2. The CDR3 totals 16 residues. Germline lookup yields CDR1 SGDLS and CDR2 YYNGEE. Germline trimming cut 1 base from V and 6 bases from J; bases unmatched to any gene: 11. CDR3 sequence reads: CASSVRWGREFDTQYF. CDR3 DNA: TGTGCCAGCAGCGTACGTTGGGGGAGGGAATTCGATACGCAGTATTTT.

J is TRBJ1-2 and V is TRBV13, with D perhaps TRBD1 (6 bases). Trimming shortened V by 3 bases and J by 11 bases, and 16 bases separated the two germline ends. The germline V gene has CDR1 PRHDT and CDR2 FYEKMQ (reference sequence). CDR3 length equals 13 residues. CDR3 nucleotide sequence: TGTGCCAGCAGCTTGGGGGGGGCCCGGGCTTACACCTTC. Translating gives CASSLGGARAYTF.

This chain connects TRBV7-6 to TRBJ1-5; D unresolved. The CDR3 loop spans 18 amino acids. Trimming cost V 5 bases and J 4 bases, with 24 bases left between them. Per the germline V gene, CDR1 is SGHVS and CDR2 is FNYEAQ. The CDR3, as DNA: TGTGCCAGCAGCCTGCGTGGTAGGGAACATGGGGAAAATCAGCCCCAGCATTTT. This codes for CASSLRGREHGENQPQHF.

This chain uses TRBV15 with TRBJ1-4, with D tentatively TRBD1 (5 bases). Germline CDR1 LNHNV, CDR2 YYDKDF (reference sequence). The germline V and J ends were trimmed by 0 bases and 7 bases, with 15 bases remaining between them. CDR3 length: 16 residues. The chain's CDR3 is CATSRDLPGTGEKLFF. Here the CDR3 DNA reads TGTGCCACCAGCAGAGATCTTCCGGGGACCGGTGAAAAACTGTTTTTT.

This clone was detected only a few times. The rearrangement links TRBV11-2 to TRBJ1-1; D call uncertain. V was trimmed by 3 bases and J by 0 bases, leaving 8 bases between them. CDR3 length equals 14 residues. CDR1 SGHAT and CDR2 FQNNGV come from the germline V gene. The chain's CDR3 is CASSLTAMNTEAFF. The DNA of the CDR3 is TGTGCCAGCAGCTTGACGGCTATGAACACTGAAGCTTTCTTT.

The genes are TRBV5-1 and TRBJ1-1; D might be TRBD1 (6 bases). The CDR3 is 14 amino acids. Between the trimmed V and J ends, which lost 0 bases and 2 bases, there was a span of 8 bases. Germline-derived CDR1 and CDR2 are SGHRS and YFSETQ. CDR3 sequence reads: CASSLETGNTEAFF. The CDR3 DNA reads as TGCGCCAGCAGCTTGGAGACAGGCAACACTGAAGCTTTCTTT. Using reference TRBV5-1 and TRBJ1-1 for the parts outside the CDR3, the full variable domain is KAGVTQTPRYLIKTRGQQVTLSCSPISGHRSVSWYQQTPGQGLQFLFEYFSETQRNKGNFPGRFSGRQFSNSRSEMNVSTLELGDSALYLCASSLETGNTEAFFGQGTRLTVV.

This clone came up a few times. The V and J genes are TRBV6-1 and TRBJ1-1; possible D gene TRBD1, 6 bases. This CDR3 region has 13 residues. V was trimmed by 11 bases and J by 1 base, leaving 14 bases between them. Looked up from germline, CDR1 is MNHNS and CDR2 is SASEGT. For the CDR3, the DNA is TGTGCCCGTGACAGGCCCGGGAACACTGAAGCTTTCTTT. This translates into CARDRPGNTEAFF.

This rearrangement joins TRBV30 to TRBJ1-5; D possibly corresponds to TRBD1 (6 bases). Germline V lookup: CDR1 GTSNPN, CDR2 SVGIG (reference sequence). The CDR3 sequence is 13 residues long. V was clipped by 4 bases and J by 5 bases, with 12 bases between them. The DNA for the CDR3 is TGTGCCTGGACTGGGACACACGATCAGCCCCAGCATTTT. Translating gives CAWTGTHDQPQHF.

The V and J genes are TRBV2 and TRBJ2-7; D gene uncertain. Trimming removed 8 bases from V and 0 bases from J, with 11 bases in between. The CDR3 consists of 13 residues. CDR1 is SNHLY and CDR2 is FYNNEI in the germline V gene. CDR3 coding DNA: TGTGCCAGCGTCCAGCCCCTCTCCTACGAGCAGTACTTC. This translates into CASVQPLSYEQYF.

This clone was seen a few times. The chain recombines TRBV7-8 with TRBJ2-6; D may match TRBD1 or TRBD2 (6 bases each). V shed 3 bases and J shed 0 bases, with 15 bases lying between them. The CDR3 totals 18 residues. Germline V gives CDR1 SGHVS, CDR2 FQNEAQ. The chain's CDR3 is CASSFVTGAFSGANVLTF. The CDR3 region has the DNA TGTGCCAGCAGCTTTGTCACGGGGGCCTTCTCTGGGGCCAACGTCCTGACTTTC.

The chain combines TRBV4-1 with TRBJ2-7; 8 bases match TRBD1. The V segment lost 3 bases and the J segment 6 bases; nucleotides outside the gene matches: 1. CDR1 and CDR2 (germline): MGHRA, YSYEKL. The CDR3 is made up of 12 amino acids. The CDR3 protein is CASSQDRVEQYF. DNA for the CDR3: TGCGCCAGCAGCCAGGACAGGGTCGAGCAGTACTTC.

This clone was seen once. This chain connects TRBV30 to TRBJ1-5, with 7 bases lining up with TRBD1. The CDR3 is 16 amino acids. Trimming cost V 1 base and J 6 bases; bases outside gene matches: 12. The germline V gene has CDR1 GTSNPN and CDR2 SVGIG (reference sequence). The CDR3 spells CAWSAGSGGIGQPQHF. As DNA, the CDR3 is TGTGCCTGGAGTGCAGGGTCAGGGGGAATCGGTCAGCCCCAGCATTTT.

The chain recombines TRBV19 with TRBJ1-1; TRBD1 is a possible D gene (6 bases). The CDR3 extends over 13 amino acids. Germline CDR1 reads LNHDA; CDR2 reads SQIVND (reference sequence). Deletions cut 7 bases from V and 1 base from J, with 10 bases between. Here the CDR3 DNA reads TGTGCCAGTAAGGGCAGGGGGAACACTGAAGCTTTCTTT. Protein: CASKGRGNTEAFF.